What follows describes a single T cell receptor (beta chain). Trimming cost V 3 bases and J 0 bases, with 11 bases left between them. The CDR3 spans 15 residues. CDR1 MNHEY and CDR2 SMNVEV come from the germline V gene (reference sequence). The data are from a study of blood T cell repertoires in COVID-19. Produced via immunoSEQ multiplex PCR; TCRdb's table is partial and in-frame only. Counted here are around 83,000 clones, 70% to 90% occurring once; the ten biggest clones make up 8%. Sequencing input: peripheral blood. This clonotype was obtained from a man older than 75 with active or convalescent COVID-19. The chain is built from TRBV27 and TRBJ1-1; TRBD1 is a possible D gene (5 bases). The CDR3 region has the DNA TGTGCCAGCAGTTTCCGCAGGGCAATGAACACTGAAGCTTTCTTT. It codes for CASSFRRAMNTEAFF.